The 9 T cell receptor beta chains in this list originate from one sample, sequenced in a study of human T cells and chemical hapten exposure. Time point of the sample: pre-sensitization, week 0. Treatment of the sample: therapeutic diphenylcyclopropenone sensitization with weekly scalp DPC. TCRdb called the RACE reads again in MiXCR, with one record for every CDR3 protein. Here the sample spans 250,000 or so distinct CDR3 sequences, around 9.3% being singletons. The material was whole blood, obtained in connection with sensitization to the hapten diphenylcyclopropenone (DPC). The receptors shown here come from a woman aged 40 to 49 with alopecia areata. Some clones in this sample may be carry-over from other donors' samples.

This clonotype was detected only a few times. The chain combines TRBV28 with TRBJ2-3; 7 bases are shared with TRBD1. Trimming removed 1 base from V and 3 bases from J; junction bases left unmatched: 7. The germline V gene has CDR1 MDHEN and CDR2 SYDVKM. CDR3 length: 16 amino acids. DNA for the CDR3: TGTGCCAGCAGTTTATTCGGGACAGTGGTGACAGATACGCAGTATTTT. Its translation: CASSLFGTVVTDTQYF. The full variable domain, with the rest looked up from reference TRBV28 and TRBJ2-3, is DVKVTQSSRYLVKRTGEKVFLECVQDMDHENMFWYRQDPGLGLRLIYFSYDVKMKEKGDIPEGYSVSREKKERFSLILESASTNQTSMYLCASSLFGTVVTDTQYFGPGTRLTVL.

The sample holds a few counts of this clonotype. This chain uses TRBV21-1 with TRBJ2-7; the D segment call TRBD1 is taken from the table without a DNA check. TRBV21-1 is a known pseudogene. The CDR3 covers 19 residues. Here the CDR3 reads CASSRRKGLRGRGPYEQYF. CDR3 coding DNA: TGTGCCAGCAGCAGGCGCAAAGGGCTCCGTGGAAGGGGGCCCTACGAGCAGTACTTC.

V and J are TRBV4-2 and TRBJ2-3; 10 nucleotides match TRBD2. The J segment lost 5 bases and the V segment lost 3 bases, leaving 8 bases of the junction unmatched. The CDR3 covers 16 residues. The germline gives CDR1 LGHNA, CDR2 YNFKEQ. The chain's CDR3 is CASSQGEGLARDTQYF. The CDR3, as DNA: TGTGCCAGCAGCCAGGGGGAGGGACTAGCGAGAGATACGCAGTATTTT.

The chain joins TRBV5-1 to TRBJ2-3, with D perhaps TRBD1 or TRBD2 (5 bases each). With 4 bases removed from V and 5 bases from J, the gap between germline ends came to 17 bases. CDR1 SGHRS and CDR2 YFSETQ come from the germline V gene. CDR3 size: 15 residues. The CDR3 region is CASSPGTTRGDTQYF. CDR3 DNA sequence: TGCGCCAGCAGCCCCGGGACGACAAGGGGAGATACGCAGTATTTT.

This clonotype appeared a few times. CDR3 amino acids: CASSLEPVGSYNEQFF. CDR3 coding DNA: TGCGCCAGCAGCTTGGAACCGGTAGGGTCCTACAATGAGCAGTTCTTC. J is TRBJ2-1 and V is TRBV5-1; D gene uncertain. Trimming left V 0 bases short and J 1 base short, with 11 bases between. CDR3 length equals 16 residues. Germline V gene sequence: CDR1 SGHRS, CDR2 YFSETQ.

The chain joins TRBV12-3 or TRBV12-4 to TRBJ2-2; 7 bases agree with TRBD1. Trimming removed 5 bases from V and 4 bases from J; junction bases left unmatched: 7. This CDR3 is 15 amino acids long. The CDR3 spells CASSVQGRSTGELFF. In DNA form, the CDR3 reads TGTGCCAGCAGTGTACAGGGGCGGTCCACCGGGGAGCTGTTTTTT.

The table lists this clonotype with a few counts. DNA for the CDR3: TGTGCCAGCAGTTTAGCGGGACAGGGTAAGAATGAGCAGTTCTTC. It translates to CASSLAGQGKNEQFF. The chain has TRBV12-3 or TRBV12-4 and TRBJ2-1; 9 bases match TRBD1. This CDR3 spans 15 amino acids. V was pared by 0 bases and J by 7 bases, with 4 bases of the junction left unmatched.

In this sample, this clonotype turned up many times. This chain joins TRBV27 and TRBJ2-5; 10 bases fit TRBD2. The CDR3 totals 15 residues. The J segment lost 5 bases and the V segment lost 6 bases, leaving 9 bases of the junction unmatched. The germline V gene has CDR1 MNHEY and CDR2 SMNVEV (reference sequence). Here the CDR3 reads CASSPRLAGAETQYF. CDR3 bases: TGTGCCAGCAGCCCAAGACTAGCGGGTGCGGAGACCCAGTACTTC.

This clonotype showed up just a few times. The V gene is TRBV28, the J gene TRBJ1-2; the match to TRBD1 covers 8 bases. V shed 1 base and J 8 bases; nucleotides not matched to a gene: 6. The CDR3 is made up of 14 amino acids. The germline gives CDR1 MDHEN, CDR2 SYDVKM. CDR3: CASSLLGQDGGYTF. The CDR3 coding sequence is TGTGCCAGCAGTTTATTGGGACAGGATGGGGGCTACACCTTC.